Shown below are 21 T cell receptor beta chains from a single sample sequenced in a study of shared clonotypes between healthy human individuals. Sequenced by immunoSEQ multiplex PCR; TCRdb stores in-frame clones only, minus some. The table includes under 600,000 clones, more than 95% detected once. The sequencing sample was made of naive CD4+ T cells sorted from blood. Described subset: CD45RA+ positively selected. These receptors all come from a woman aged 25 to 39 in good health.

The V gene is TRBV19, the J gene TRBJ2-1; 10 positions match TRBD2. Trimming took 4 bases from V and 7 from J; bases not matched to a gene: 7. The CDR3 consists of 15 residues. The V gene's germline CDR1 is LNHDA and CDR2 SQIVND (reference sequence). CDR3 region: CASSRTSGARNEQFF. CDR3 in DNA: TGTGCCAGTAGTAGGACTAGCGGAGCTAGGAATGAGCAGTTCTTC.

The rearrangement joins TRBV9 to TRBJ1-2, with unresolved D. From germline, CDR1 is SGDLS and CDR2 YYNGEE. The CDR3 is 12 amino acids. Trimming stripped 5 bases from V and 6 bases from J, with 11 bases between. The CDR3 DNA reads TGTGCCAGCAGTCCTATACAGAATGGCTACACCTTC. It translates to CASSPIQNGYTF.

This rearrangement joins TRBV6-1 to TRBJ1-5; D is unclear. V lost 0 bases, J lost 0 bases, and 12 bases lay in between. Germline V CDR1 and CDR2: MNHNS, SASEGT. The CDR3 is 17 amino acids. DNA of the CDR3: TGTGCCAGCAGTGAAGCACCGGTGGACTATAGCAATCAGCCCCAGCATTTT. Protein product: CASSEAPVDYSNQPQHF.

The chain is built from TRBV5-1 and TRBJ2-3; TRBD2 aligns across 8 bases. The CDR3 has 14 amino acids. Germline assignment: CDR1 SGHRS and CDR2 YFSETQ. With 5 bases clipped from V and 6 bases from J, the junction kept 8 bases outside the gene matches. This CDR3 reads CASSLIAGSDTQYF. CDR3 in DNA: TGCGCCAGCAGTTTAATAGCGGGAAGCGATACGCAGTATTTT.

This chain joins TRBV5-5 and TRBJ2-2; D is perhaps TRBD1 (6 bases). Looked up from germline, CDR1 is SGHKS and CDR2 is YYEKEE (reference sequence). The CDR3 has 15 residues. Trimming stripped 3 bases from V and 5 bases from J, with 14 bases between. Written as DNA, the CDR3 is TGTGCCAGCAGCTGGGCAGGGGCTGAAACCGGGGAGCTGTTTTTT. This sequence encodes CASSWAGAETGELFF.

This chain uses TRBV28 with TRBJ2-7, with 12 bases fitting TRBD2. The CDR3 is made up of 15 amino acids. Unmatched junction bases numbered 2, after V lost 2 bases and J lost 3 bases. Germline V CDR1 and CDR2: MDHEN, SYDVKM. This chain's CDR3 is CASSLTSGRFYEQYF. CDR3 nucleotide sequence: TGTGCCAGCAGTTTAACTAGCGGGAGGTTCTACGAGCAGTACTTC. Complete variable domain (other parts from reference TRBV28 and TRBJ2-7): DVKVTQSSRYLVKRTGEKVFLECVQDMDHENMFWYRQDPGLGLRLIYFSYDVKMKEKGDIPEGYSVSREKKERFSLILESASTNQTSMYLCASSLTSGRFYEQYFGPGTRLTVT.

The V and J genes are TRBV25-1 and TRBJ2-2, with 12 bases fitting TRBD2. The CDR3 sequence is 17 residues long. CDR1 MGHDK and CDR2 SYGVNS come from the germline V gene. Trimming removed 4 bases from V and 3 bases from J; junction bases left unmatched: 6. The CDR3 DNA reads as TGTGCCAGCAGTGCGCACCGACTAGCGGGAGACACCGGGGAGCTGTTTTTT. Its translation: CASSAHRLAGDTGELFF.

The chain recombines TRBV28 with TRBJ2-7; maybe TRBD2 (6 bases). The V gene's germline CDR1 is MDHEN and CDR2 SYDVKM. The CDR3 extends over 12 amino acids. The V and J ends lost 6 bases and 6 bases respectively, with 12 bases between them. The CDR3 DNA sequence: TGTGCCAGCAGCCCGACTAGTTTCGAGCAGTACTTC. Translating it yields CASSPTSFEQYF. Drawing the rest from reference TRBV28 and TRBJ2-7, the complete variable domain is DVKVTQSSRYLVKRTGEKVFLECVQDMDHENMFWYRQDPGLGLRLIYFSYDVKMKEKGDIPEGYSVSREKKERFSLILESASTNQTSMYLCASSPTSFEQYFGPGTRLTVT.

This chain uses TRBV27 with TRBJ2-3; D may be TRBD1 or TRBD2 (6 bases each). Trimming took off 5 bases at V and 11 bases at J, with 23 bases between the two ends. The CDR3 is 15 amino acids. From germline, CDR1 is MNHEY and CDR2 SMNVEV (reference sequence). CDR3 sequence (DNA): TGTGCCAGCAGTAAACTTAGCGGAGGGGGTCTGAGGCAGTATTTT. Translating gives CASSKLSGGGLRQYF.

This sequence joins TRBV5-1 and TRBJ2-7; 10 nucleotides agree with TRBD2. This CDR3 comprises 18 residues. V shed 2 bases and J 0 bases; nucleotides not matched to a gene: 11. CDR1 is SGHRS, CDR2 YFSETQ, per germline. The CDR3 is CASSFRTSGPQGSYEQYF. The CDR3 bases are TGCGCCAGCAGCTTCAGGACTAGCGGACCGCAGGGCTCCTACGAGCAGTACTTC.

The chain is built from TRBV28 and TRBJ1-2; D might be TRBD1 (5 bases). Germline values: CDR1 MDHEN, CDR2 SYDVKM. V was clipped by 5 bases and J by 8 bases, with 12 bases between them. The CDR3 spans 12 residues. The CDR3 loop reads CASSGGLRGYTF. CDR3 DNA: TGTGCCAGCAGTGGGGGTTTGAGGGGCTACACCTTC.

CDR3 residues: CASSLGVNYNSPLHF. CDR3 coding DNA: TGTGCCAGCAGCTTAGGCGTGAACTATAATTCACCCCTCCACTTT. This chain joins TRBV7-9 and TRBJ1-6; D unresolved. Deletions cut 1 base from V and 3 bases from J, with 7 bases between. The length of the CDR3 is 15 residues. Germline V lookup: CDR1 SEHNR, CDR2 FQNEAQ (reference sequence). The complete variable domain, with remaining parts taken from reference TRBV7-9 and TRBJ1-6, reads DTGVSQNPRHKITKRGQNVTFRCDPISEHNRLYWYRQTLGQGPEFLTYFQNEAQLEKSRLLSDRFSAERPKGSFSTLEIQRTEQGDSAMYLCASSLGVNYNSPLHFGNGTRLTVT.

This sequence joins TRBV6-1 and TRBJ2-7; the D is unclear. Germline CDR1 and CDR2: MNHNS and SASEGT. Between the trimmed V and J ends, which lost 5 bases and 3 bases, there was a span of 14 bases. The CDR3 covers 14 residues. The CDR3: CASSPFPFVYEQYF. DNA for the CDR3: TGTGCCAGCAGTCCCTTTCCCTTCGTCTACGAGCAGTACTTC.

This chain uses TRBV29-1 with TRBJ1-1; D is perhaps TRBD1 (5 bases). CDR3 length: 13 amino acids. With 6 bases removed from V and 0 bases from J, the gap between germline ends came to 11 bases. The germline gives CDR1 SQVTM, CDR2 ANQGSEA. The CDR3 DNA is TGCAGCGTGCTGCAGGGCGTGAACACTGAAGCTTTCTTT. It translates to CSVLQGVNTEAFF.

J is TRBJ2-4 and V is TRBV7-9; D is uncertain. CDR1 and CDR2 from the germline V gene are SEHNR and FQNEAQ (reference sequence). Trimming cost V 1 base and J 5 bases, with 18 bases left between them. This CDR3 spans 17 amino acids. The CDR3 DNA reads as TGTGCCAGCAGCTTAGAGTGGTCAGCATCCCGGGAAAACATTCAGTACTTC. It is translated as CASSLEWSASRENIQYF.

This chain connects TRBV30 to TRBJ1-6, with D perhaps matching TRBD1 (6 bases). Trimming stripped 2 bases from V and 8 bases from J, with 10 bases between. The CDR3 runs 13 residues. Per germline, CDR1 GTSNPN and CDR2 SVGIG (reference sequence). The CDR3 region has the DNA TGTGCCTGGAGTCCCTCAGGGGATTCACCCCTCCACTTT. Its protein product is CAWSPSGDSPLHF.

The chain recombines TRBV28 with TRBJ1-1, with D possibly TRBD1 on 5 matching bases. V gave up 1 base and J gave up 1 base, with 13 bases separating them. Germline CDR1 reads MDHEN; CDR2 reads SYDVKM. The CDR3 is 16 amino acids. The CDR3 DNA reads TGTGCCAGCAGTTTATTGCAGGGCCGAGGGAACACTGAAGCTTTCTTT. Its translation is CASSLLQGRGNTEAFF. The complete variable domain, with remaining parts taken from reference TRBV28 and TRBJ1-1, reads DVKVTQSSRYLVKRTGEKVFLECVQDMDHENMFWYRQDPGLGLRLIYFSYDVKMKEKGDIPEGYSVSREKKERFSLILESASTNQTSMYLCASSLLQGRGNTEAFFGQGTRLTVV.

V is TRBV28 and J is TRBJ2-3; D is perhaps TRBD1 (7 bases). CDR1 and CDR2 from the germline V gene are MDHEN and SYDVKM. V gave up 2 bases and J gave up 6 bases, with 12 bases separating them. This CDR3 is 14 amino acids long. This chain's CDR3 is CASSLPAGGDTQYF. The DNA for the CDR3 is TGTGCCAGCAGTTTACCGGCAGGGGGGGATACGCAGTATTTT.

The J gene is TRBJ2-7, the V gene TRBV18; D is uncertain. The CDR3 is made up of 13 amino acids. Germline V CDR1 and CDR2: KGHSH, LQKENI. V was pared by 2 bases and J by 2 bases, with 7 bases between. The CDR3 nucleotides read TGTGCCAGCTCACCAGAACCCGCCTACGAGCAGTACTTC. It specifies CASSPEPAYEQYF.

The chain carries TRBV10-1 and TRBJ2-2; 7 bases agree with TRBD2. Germline V gene lookup returns CDR1 WNHNN and CDR2 SYGVQD (reference sequence). J lost 4 bases, V lost 8 bases, and 7 bases had no gene match. The CDR3 loop spans 14 amino acids. CDR3 DNA: TGCGCCAGCCGGACTAGTTCGCTCACCGGGGAGCTGTTTTTT. The encoded protein is CASRTSSLTGELFF.

This chain joins TRBV6-4 and TRBJ1-5; D is uncertain. The CDR3 consists of 18 residues. Germline CDR1 reads MRHNA; CDR2 reads SNTAGT. Trimming stripped 3 bases from V and 1 base from J, with 19 bases between. DNA for the CDR3: TGTGCCAGCAGTGATTTCCCCCGGCAGGTTAAGAGCAATCAGCCCCAGCATTTT. As protein: CASSDFPRQVKSNQPQHF.